The sample holds a few counts of the clone carrying this T cell receptor (beta chain). The sample originates from a study of T cells of healthy individuals. Trimming removed 4 bases at V and 3 bases at J, with 9 bases between. Germline V gene lookup returns CDR1 SGHVS and CDR2 FQNEAQ. CDR3 size: 13 residues. A single record per CDR3 protein comes from TCRdb applying MiXCR to the 5' RACE reads. The table includes tens of thousands of distinct CDR3 sequences, roughly 16% detected once. This chain joins TRBV7-8 and TRBJ1-1, with D unresolved. This sequence was found in a human donor in good health. The CDR3 DNA reads TGTGCCAGCAGCTCCGCGGACCACACTGAAGCTTTCTTT. Translating it yields CASSSADHTEAFF.